The 10 T cell receptor beta chains below were found in one sample sequenced in a study of T cell responses to AZD1222 COVID-19 vaccine (dated by TCRdb to the early 2020s). Preparation of the library involved the immunoSEQ multiplex PCR assay. In its TCRdb copy, this immuneACCESS table keeps in-frame sequences only and misses some clones. Where compared with another copy, unresolved V genes explain less than half of these, and the others have no known cause. Recorded for this sample are 120,000 or so clones; less than 95% of them occurred a single time. About 5.2% of the sample goes to the ten largest clones. The time point tag for this specimen amounts to: baseline before first vaccination. Source: peripheral blood, taken on day 0 of AZD1222 vaccination. The receptor set was obtained from an adult in good health.

The V and J genes are TRBV18 and TRBJ1-6; 7 positions match TRBD1. The germline CDR1 and CDR2 sequences are KGHSH and LQKENI. The CDR3 spans 19 residues. V gave up 3 bases and J gave up 9 bases; unmatched junction bases: 20. The CDR3 here is CASSPLGTVSFGVASPLHF. The DNA for the CDR3 is TGTGCCAGCTCACCCCTTGGGACAGTCTCTTTTGGCGTGGCTTCACCCCTCCACTTT. Full variable domain (rest looked up from reference TRBV18 and TRBJ1-6): NAGVMQNPRHLVRRRGQEARLRCSPMKGHSHVYWYRQLPEEGLKFMVYLQKENIIDESGMPKERFSAEFPKEGPSILRIQQVVRGDSAAYFCASSPLGTVSFGVASPLHFGNGTRLTVT.

The chain uses TRBV27 and TRBJ2-5, with 9 bases lining up with TRBD1. V dropped 6 bases and J dropped 5; count of bases not matched to a gene: 13. Germline V lookup: CDR1 MNHEY, CDR2 SMNVEV (reference sequence). This CDR3 is built from 16 residues. CDR3 in amino acids: CASRPADRGIRETQYF. The CDR3 DNA reads as TGTGCCAGCAGACCGGCCGACAGGGGGATTAGGGAGACCCAGTACTTC.

The chain has TRBV30 and TRBJ2-3, with no clear D. CDR1 and CDR2 from the germline V gene are GTSNPN and SVGIG (reference sequence). The CDR3 totals 12 residues. V dropped 1 base and J dropped 2 bases, with 4 bases sitting between them. The CDR3 spells CAWSEYTDTQYF. The CDR3 region has the DNA TGTGCCTGGAGTGAGTACACAGATACGCAGTATTTT.

This clone was counted a single time. The genes are TRBV28 and TRBJ1-1; 10 bases align to TRBD1. With V trimmed by 5 bases and J by 3 bases, 3 bases remained unmatched. The CDR3 has 14 amino acids. The germline CDR1 and CDR2 sequences are MDHEN and SYDVKM. This CDR3 reads CASSRTGGDTEAFF. The CDR3 coding sequence is TGTGCCAGCAGTAGGACAGGGGGGGACACTGAAGCTTTCTTT.

This rearrangement joins TRBV4-2 to TRBJ1-1; the D gene is possibly TRBD1 (5 bases). With 0 bases removed from V and 4 bases from J, the gap between germline ends came to 18 bases. The germline gives CDR1 LGHNA, CDR2 YNFKEQ. The CDR3 loop spans 17 amino acids. The CDR3 DNA reads as TGTGCCAGCAGCCAAGAAGTGGGACCGCCACGGGGCACTGAAGCTTTCTTT. Amino acids: CASSQEVGPPRGTEAFF.

The CDR3 here is CAISDSDREEAFF. The CDR3 DNA is TGTGCCATCAGTGATTCCGACAGGGAGGAAGCTTTCTTT. This sequence joins TRBV10-3 and TRBJ1-1; 7 nucleotides align to TRBD1. From germline, CDR1 is ENHRY and CDR2 SYGVKD. Unmatched junction bases numbered 6, after V lost 3 bases and J lost 8 bases. The length of the CDR3 is 13 residues.

CDR3 sequence (DNA): TGTGCCACCAGTGATTCGAATGGCTACACCTTC. Translating it yields CATSDSNGYTF. The chain combines TRBV24-1 with TRBJ1-2; D uncertain. Germline V gene lookup returns CDR1 KGHDR and CDR2 SFDVKD. The CDR3 is made up of 11 amino acids. The germline V and J ends were trimmed by 2 bases and 6 bases, with 3 bases remaining between them.

This chain uses TRBV6-1 with TRBJ1-1; D call uncertain. This CDR3 is built from 14 residues. Germline V CDR1 and CDR2: MNHNS, SASEGT. V was cut by 3 bases and J by 5 bases, with 13 bases left in between. CDR3 sequence: CASSDRPGNTEAFF. CDR3 nucleotide sequence: TGTGCCAGCAGTGACAGGCCAGGCAATACTGAAGCTTTCTTT.

This rearrangement joins TRBV29-1 to TRBJ2-3; 9 positions match TRBD1. Trimming cost V 7 bases and J 1 base; bases outside gene matches: 3. The CDR3 contains 13 residues. Germline CDR1 reads SQVTM; CDR2 reads ANQGSEA. As DNA, the CDR3 is TGCAGCGAAGGGACAGGGCGCACAGATACGCAGTATTTT. Translated, it gives CSEGTGRTDTQYF.

This clone was seen a few times. The J gene is TRBJ2-3, the V gene TRBV7-3; D not certain. Trimming pared 1 base from V and 4 bases from J, leaving 18 bases between. The CDR3 runs to 17 residues. Germline V gene sequence: CDR1 SGHTA, CDR2 FQGTGA. This CDR3 is CASSLIGYGQVPDTQYF. In DNA form, the CDR3 reads TGTGCCAGCAGCTTAATCGGGTACGGCCAGGTTCCAGATACGCAGTATTTT. Filled out from reference TRBV7-3 and TRBJ2-3, the complete variable domain reads GAGVSQTPSNKVTEKGKYVELRCDPISGHTALYWYRQSLGQGPEFLIYFQGTGAADDSGLPNDRFFAVRPEGSVSTLKIQRTERGDSAVYLCASSLIGYGQVPDTQYFGPGTRLTVL.